This TCR beta chain was found in a study of blood T cells in healthy people across ages. Russia was home to the donors, healthy Caucasian individuals aged about 6 to 90. A second PCR, run for about 6 to 11 cycles, used a sample-barcoded 5' primer plus a J-beta primer mix. TCRdb analysed the 5' RACE reads with MiXCR anew, one entry per CDR3 protein. The sample has about 1.1 million distinct CDR3 sequences, 35% to 45% seen once. The CDR3 covers 18 residues. V lost 0 bases and J lost 3, with 18 bases in between. Germline CDR1 MNHEY, CDR2 SVGAGI. Sample: blood. This chain uses TRBV6-5 with TRBJ1-5, with D maybe TRBD1 (5 bases). The clonotype originates from a man between 18 and 29 years old in good health. CDR3 coding DNA: TGTGCCAGCAGTTACTCGGGGTTAATGACAGTCACCAATCAGCCCCAGCATTTT. Encoded protein: CASSYSGLMTVTNQPQHF.